This T cell receptor beta chain was sequenced for a study of cytomegalovirus exposure and HLA in healthy donors. General study findings and limits: Solely CMV serostatus was available to characterize immune exposure. Association of a missense DCLRE1C variant with TCR beta V- and J-gene trimming was reported in a later analysis.

In the case of this clone: Antigen unknown.

Researchers ran the PCR with 60 Vbeta and 13 Jbeta primers. Measured with immunoSEQ multiplex PCR; TCRdb has only the in-frame clones, and not every one. The sample yields under 150,000 clones, 82% seen once. This CDR3 is built from 16 residues. The V segment lost 2 bases and the J segment 0 bases; nucleotides outside the gene matches: 6. Germline-derived CDR1 and CDR2 are SNHLY and FYNNEI. The TCR originated in a woman aged 50 to 60 in good health and CMV-seropositive. Sequencing was done on a sample of PBMCs. The chain is built from TRBV2 and TRBJ2-7; TRBD1 agrees at 8 bases. The CDR3 sequence is CASSEPRDRSSYEQYF. The DNA of the CDR3 is TGTGCCAGCAGTGAACCCCGGGACAGGAGCTCCTACGAGCAGTACTTC.